Listed below are T cell receptor beta chains from one sample, sequenced in a study of blood T cell repertoires in COVID-19. Generated by immunoSEQ multiplex PCR, the TCRdb table keeps only in-frame clones and is missing some. The data hold roughly 180,000 clones, with about 88% observed a single time. Sequencing was done on a sample of peripheral blood. The origin of the receptors is a young woman with active or convalescent COVID-19. CDR3s include the opening cysteine and the closing phenylalanine or tryptophan. The D gene is left open where the match is weak. Clone sizes are given selectively: once, few, many, or a class where the clone is expanded.

>.|TRBV18|TRBJ1-5|.
TGTGCCAGCTCACCAACCAGAAACAATCAGCCCCAGCATTTT
CASSPTRNNQPQHF
>.|TRBV2|TRBJ1-4|.
TGTGCCAGCAGTGGTCTGGCAGGCGTTAATGAAAAACTGTTTTTT
CASSGLAGVNEKLFF
>.|TRBV7-8|TRBJ1-1|.
TGTGCCAGCAGCCACAGTAACACTGAAGCTTTCTTT
CASSHSNTEAFF
>TRBD1|TRBV27|TRBJ1-4|once
TGTGCCAGCAGTAAATTTCGACAGGGGCGTGAAAAACTGTTTTTT
CASSKFRQGREKLFF
>TRBD2|TRBV6-5|TRBJ2-7|.
TGTGCCAGCAGAACCAGCGGGAGTGCCGCCTACGAGCAGTACTTC
CASRTSGSAAYEQYF
>.|TRBV11-2|TRBJ2-2|.
TGTGCCAGCAGTAGAGGGACCGGGGAGCTGTTTTTT
CASSRGTGELFF
>TRBD1|TRBV12-5|TRBJ1-2|.
TGTGCTAGTGGTCACGACAGGGGTGGTGGCTACACCTTC
CASGHDRGGGYTF
>TRBD2|TRBV4-1|TRBJ2-1|once
TGCGCCAGCAGCCAAGAAACGAGGACTAGCGGGGGGTACAATGAGCAGTTCTTC
CASSQETRTSGGYNEQFF
>.|TRBV6-5|TRBJ2-7|once
TGTGCCAGCAAGGGGAGGCTTTACGAGCAGTACTTC
CASKGRLYEQYF
>TRBD1|TRBV5-1|TRBJ1-3|few
TGCGCCAGCAGCTTGTCGGGACAGGGGCGGAACACCATATATTTT
CASSLSGQGRNTIYF
>.|TRBV3-1/TRBV3-2|TRBJ1-2|.
TGTGCCAGCAGCCAAGGGGCCCGCTATGGCTACACCTTC
CASSQGARYGYTF
>.|TRBV7-2|TRBJ2-5|few
TGTGCCAGCAGCTTAGTACAGGGTCAAGAGACCCAGTACTTC
CASSLVQGQETQYF
>.|TRBV18|TRBJ1-2|few
TGTGCCAGCTCACCCGGGAGCGACTATGGCTACACCTTC
CASSPGSDYGYTF
>.|TRBV19|TRBJ1-5|.
TGTGCCAGTAGTATTCGCGCGAAGAGGTATAGCAATCAGCCCCAGCATTTT
CASSIRAKRYSNQPQHF
>TRBD1|TRBV3-1/TRBV3-2|TRBJ2-3|.
TGTGCCAGCAGCCAACAGGGGGGCACAGATACGCAGTATTTT
CASSQQGGTDTQYF
>TRBD2|TRBV3-1/TRBV3-2|TRBJ2-1|.
TGTGCCAGCAGCCTCACTAGCGGGGTGAGCTCCTACAATGAGCAGTTCTTC
CASSLTSGVSSYNEQFF
>TRBD2|TRBV13|TRBJ2-1|.
TGTGCCAGCAGCTTAGGCCTGCAGGGACTATACAATGAGCAGTTCTTC
CASSLGLQGLYNEQFF
>TRBD1|TRBV25-1|TRBJ1-2|once
TGTGCCAGCAGTGAATATGCAGGGGGTGCCATTGTGGGCTACACCTTC
CASSEYAGGAIVGYTF
>.|TRBV3-1/TRBV3-2|TRBJ2-7|.
TGTGCCAGCAGCCAGACACACGAGCAGTACTTC
CASSQTHEQYF
>.|TRBV19|TRBJ1-5|once
TGTGCCAGTAGTATAGGCGGCAATCAGCCCCAGCATTTT
CASSIGGNQPQHF
>.|TRBV6-6|TRBJ2-2|.
TGTGCCACTAGACTTGGGACAACGAACACCGGGGAGCTGTTTTTT
CATRLGTTNTGELFF
>.|TRBV10-3|TRBJ1-5|.
TGTGCCATCAGTGAGTCCAGACAGTCCCGGCAGCCCCAGCATTTT
CAISESRQSRQPQHF
>TRBD1|TRBV6-1|TRBJ1-6|.
TGTGCCAGCAGTGGGACAGGGCTAACTTATAATTCACCCCTCCACTTT
CASSGTGLTYNSPLHF
>TRBD2|TRBV20-1|TRBJ2-7|.
TGCAGTGCTAGTGGGGGACTAGCGGGAGCGGGCGAGCAGTACTTC
CSASGGLAGAGEQYF
>TRBD2|TRBV18|TRBJ2-5|.
TGTGCCAGCTCACCTCGGGAACTAGCGGGTGGTAACCAAGAGACCCAGTACTTC
CASSPRELAGGNQETQYF
>TRBD2|TRBV18|TRBJ2-5|.
TGTGCCAGCTCACCCGGACTAGCGGGACAAGAGACCCAGTACTTC
CASSPGLAGQETQYF
>.|TRBV5-4|TRBJ1-2|few
TGTGCCAGCAGCTTGGAAGCGGGGGCTGGTCCTAGCTATGGCTACACCTTC
CASSLEAGAGPSYGYTF
>TRBD1|TRBV15|TRBJ1-1|.
TGTGCCACCAGCAGAGATCGGGGACAGGAGGAGGGTACGGGAATTGTGTTGAACACTGAAGCTTTCTTT
CATSRDRGQEEGTGIVLNTEAFF
>TRBD1|TRBV19|TRBJ1-2|.
TGTGCCAGTAGTAGGGGACAGGGGCCCTATGGCTACACCTTC
CASSRGQGPYGYTF
>TRBD1|TRBV5-8|TRBJ2-7|.
TGTGCCAGCAGGGGGACAGGGGGCCCCTACGAGCAGTACTTC
CASRGTGGPYEQYF
>.|TRBV5-6|TRBJ2-1|.
TGTGCCAGCAGCTTTCGGCTAGCGACTAACAATGAGCAGTTCTTC
CASSFRLATNNEQFF
>TRBD2|TRBV4-1|TRBJ2-7|.
TGCGCCAGCAGCCGGGGACTAGCGGCTCCCCGTCCCTACGAGCAGTACTTC
CASSRGLAAPRPYEQYF
>TRBD2|TRBV6-5|TRBJ2-7|.
TGTGCCAGCAGTTACTCGAAGCCTAGCGGGGGCTACGAGCAGTACTTC
CASSYSKPSGGYEQYF
>TRBD1|TRBV12-5|TRBJ2-5|.
TGTGCTAGTGCTCTAGACAGGGCGGAGACCCAGTACTTC
CASALDRAETQYF
>.|TRBV6-5|TRBJ1-5|.
TGTGCCAGCAGCTCAGGGCTGAGCAATCAGCCCCAGCATTTT
CASSSGLSNQPQHF
>.|TRBV5-4|TRBJ2-5|.
TGTGCCAGCAGCATAACAGGCTTCCAAGAGACCCAGTACTTC
CASSITGFQETQYF
>TRBD1|TRBV19|TRBJ1-3|few
TGTGCCAGTAGTAACAGGGACAGCTCTGGAAACACCATATATTTT
CASSNRDSSGNTIYF
>.|TRBV6-6|TRBJ1-4|.
TGTGCCAGCAGTCCCTGGGGGCAGGGTGACACTAATGAAAAACTGTTTTTT
CASSPWGQGDTNEKLFF
>.|TRBV3-1/TRBV3-2|TRBJ2-3|.
TGTGCCAGCAGCCAAGATCCCAGCGGAACTGACGCCCCCACAGATACGCAGTATTTT
CASSQDPSGTDAPTDTQYF
>.|TRBV28|TRBJ1-1|.
TGTGCCAGCAGTTTAGCGGCGGGCACTGAAGCTTTCTTT
CASSLAAGTEAFF
>.|TRBV13|TRBJ2-5|once
TGTGCCAGCAGCCCCCAGGGAAGGGAGACCCAGTACTTC
CASSPQGRETQYF
>.|TRBV5-6|TRBJ1-1|.
TGTGCCAGCAGCTTGGCACAGGCCACTGAAGCTTTCTTT
CASSLAQATEAFF
>.|TRBV2|TRBJ1-1|.
TGTGCCAGCAGTCAGGTTTCACGACGGACTGAAGCTTTCTTT
CASSQVSRRTEAFF
>.|TRBV5-1|TRBJ1-4|few
TGCGCCAGCAGTTACAGGGATCGAGAGGAAAAACTGTTTTTT
CASSYRDREEKLFF
>.|TRBV27|TRBJ2-7|.
TGTGCCAGCAGTTTATACCCGGGTCACTACGAGCAGTACTTC
CASSLYPGHYEQYF
>.|TRBV6-5|TRBJ1-2|.
TGTGCCAGCAGTTACGAGGGAGGCCCAAGTAGGGGCTACACCTTC
CASSYEGGPSRGYTF
>.|TRBV5-1|TRBJ1-4|.
TGCGCCAGCAGCTTGGTGGCTGATAAAAAACTGTTTTTT
CASSLVADKKLFF
>TRBD1|TRBV13|TRBJ1-4|.
TGTGCCAGCACCCGGGGGACAGGGGCCCTTAATGAAAAACTGTTTTTT
CASTRGTGALNEKLFF
>.|TRBV25-1|TRBJ1-2|.
TGTGCCAGCAGTGAATACCGGGATAACTATGGCTACACCTTC
CASSEYRDNYGYTF
>TRBD1|TRBV6-4|TRBJ2-1|.
TGTGCCAGCAGACCGACTCCGAGGACAGGGAGTTTCAATGAGCAGTTCTTC
CASRPTPRTGSFNEQFF
>.|TRBV12-5|TRBJ2-5|.
TGTGCTAGTGGTTTGTCTACGGAGACCCAGTACTTC
CASGLSTETQYF
>.|TRBV27|TRBJ2-7|.
TGTGCCAGCATGTCTGTGAGCCTCCCAAGCGAGCAGTACTTC
CASMSVSLPSEQYF
>.|TRBV11-2|TRBJ1-2|.
TGTGCCAGCAGCCCCTCTCGCGCGTATGGCTACACCTTC
CASSPSRAYGYTF
>.|TRBV2|TRBJ2-4|.
TGTGCCAGCACGGCGGGACCCTCTACGAGAATTGAAAACATTCAGTACTTC
CASTAGPSTRIENIQYF
>TRBD2|TRBV11-2|TRBJ2-1|.
TGTGCCAGCAGCAGCACTAGCGGGTTCCACAATGAGCAGTTCTTC
CASSSTSGFHNEQFF
>.|TRBV19|TRBJ1-1|few
TGTGCCAGTAGTACCCCCCTATATATGAACACTGAAGCTTTCTTT
CASSTPLYMNTEAFF
>TRBD2|TRBV11-2|TRBJ2-5|.
TGTGCCAGCAGCCCCCAGACTAGCGGGGGGCAAGAGACCCAGTACTTC
CASSPQTSGGQETQYF
>.|TRBV19|TRBJ2-1|.
TGTGCCAGTAGCCGACAGGGACTCAATGAGCAGTTCTTC
CASSRQGLNEQFF